The next 11 T cell receptor beta chains were all read from a single sample in a study of blood T cells in healthy people across ages. A second roughly 6 to 12 cycle PCR used barcoded and J-beta primers. TCRdb passed the 5' RACE reads through MiXCR, listing each CDR3 protein once. The sample lists about 780,000 distinct CDR3 sequences, about 42% occurring once. What was sequenced was blood. The receptors were gathered from an elderly man in good health.

CDR3 sequence: CASSLGIFDTQYF. CDR3 bases: TGTGCCAGCAGTTTAGGCATTTTTGATACGCAGTATTTT. This sequence joins TRBV28 and TRBJ2-3; D unclear. CDR3 length: 13 amino acids. In germline, CDR1 is MDHEN, CDR2 SYDVKM. V was cut by 2 bases and J by 6 bases, with 9 bases left in between.

V gene TRBV11-3 combines with J gene TRBJ2-1, with 7 bases aligning to TRBD2. This CDR3 comprises 13 residues. V lost 4 bases to trimming and J lost 9 bases; unmatched junction nucleotides: 6. From germline, CDR1 is SGHNT and CDR2 YENEEA. The CDR3 loop is CASSWGGEGEQFF. Written as DNA, the CDR3 is TGTGCCAGCAGCTGGGGGGGGGAAGGTGAGCAGTTCTTC.

Concerning this clonotype itself: This may be a read error, as it is one base from a much larger clone. The rearrangement links TRBV3-1 to TRBJ1-5; tentatively, D is TRBD1 (6 bases). The CDR3 contains 17 residues. The germline gives CDR1 LGHDT, CDR2 YNNKEL (reference sequence). This CDR3 reads CTSSQEVGGRGNQPQHF. In DNA, the CDR3 is TGTACCAGCAGCCAAGAGGTTGGGGGCCGTGGCAATCAGCCCCAGCATTTT.

The chain joins TRBV3-1 to TRBJ1-3; no clear D gene. V was cut by 4 bases and J by 0 bases, with 13 bases left in between. From germline, CDR1 is LGHDT and CDR2 YNNKEL (reference sequence). The CDR3 totals 16 residues. CDR3 region: CASSLRPASSGNTIYF. The DNA for the CDR3 is TGTGCCAGCAGCCTCCGCCCTGCGAGCTCTGGAAACACCATATATTTT.

In this sample, this clonotype turned up a few times. Since a much larger clone is just one base distant, this may be a read error. The chain recombines TRBV20-1 with TRBJ2-1; 12 nucleotides align to TRBD1. The end of the DNA fits TRBJ2-7 better, so the J call may be wrong. The CDR3 spans 18 residues. In germline, CDR1 is DFQATT, CDR2 SNEGSKA (reference sequence). The chain's CDR3 is CSASPRDRGPPSYNEQYF. Written as DNA, the CDR3 is TGCAGTGCTAGCCCCCGGGACAGGGGGCCTCCTTCCTACAATGAGCAGTACTTC.

V usage is TRBV5-1 and J usage is TRBJ2-5, with 9 positions matching TRBD1. The CDR3 contains 14 residues. Germline CDR1 is SGHRS and CDR2 is YFSETQ. Trimming took 5 bases from V and 3 from J; bases not matched to a gene: 5. The CDR3 DNA reads TGCGCCAGCAGTCAGACAGGGGGGGAAGAGACCCAGTACTTC. This gives the protein CASSQTGGEETQYF.

A word on this clonotype: A clone one base away is much larger, so this may be a read error. This sequence joins TRBV10-3 and TRBJ2-1, with no clear D. TRBJ2-7 explains the end of the DNA better; the J call may be wrong. CDR3 length: 16 residues. Looked up from germline, CDR1 is ENHRY and CDR2 is SYGVKD. CDR3 sequence (DNA): TGTGCCATCAGTGAGTCGGCGGCGAGCTCCTACAATGAGCAGTACTTC. Amino acid sequence: CAISESAASSYNEQYF.

This clonotype occurred many times. V is TRBV9 and J is TRBJ2-4; TRBD1 matches 7 bases. Trimming removed 4 bases from V and 6 bases from J; junction bases left unmatched: 10. CDR3 size: 15 residues. CDR1 and CDR2 (germline): SGDLS, YYNGEE. In DNA form, the CDR3 reads TGTGCCAGCAGCACCACCGGGACAGAGGGAAACATTCAGTACTTC. This translates into CASSTTGTEGNIQYF.

This clonotype came up a few times. The chain joins TRBV5-5 to TRBJ2-1; perhaps TRBD2 as D (6 bases). The CDR3 loop spans 15 amino acids. CDR1 is SGHKS and CDR2 is YYEKEE in the germline V gene (reference sequence). The V end was cut by 4 bases, the J end by 0 bases, with 11 bases between. The CDR3 region is CASSRGDSSYNEQFF. DNA of the CDR3: TGTGCCAGCAGCCGCGGGGATAGCTCCTACAATGAGCAGTTCTTC.

The CDR3 spells CASSQEVSRYYNEQFF. CDR3 nucleotide sequence: TGTGCCAGCAGCCAAGAGGTTAGCCGCTACTACAATGAGCAGTTCTTC. The chain recombines TRBV3-1 with TRBJ2-1; unclear D gene. V lost 0 bases, J lost 3 bases, and 12 bases lay in between. The V gene's germline CDR1 is LGHDT and CDR2 YNNKEL (reference sequence). The CDR3 totals 16 residues.

Points on this clonotype: The junction shows a germline mismatch at one end, possibly a read error. The J gene is TRBJ2-5, the V gene TRBV3-1; D is possibly TRBD2 (5 bases). The germline CDR1 and CDR2 sequences are LGHDT and YNNKEL (reference sequence). This CDR3 is built from 13 residues. As DNA, the CDR3 is TGTGCCAGCAAAGCGGCGGAACAAGAGGCCCAGTACTTC. This gives the protein CASKAAEQEAQYF.